Listed below are T cell receptor beta chains from one sample, sequenced in a study of neurological immune-mediated disorders. TCRdb used MiXCR to reprocess the 5' RACE reads, holding one entry per CDR3 protein. Of fewer than 25,000 distinct CDR3 sequences listed, about an eighth are singletons. Input material: PBMCs. These receptors originate from a woman between 40 and 50 years old with HTLV-1-associated myelopathy (HAM/TSP). The CDR3 runs from the conserved cysteine through the conserved F or W. The order of the fields is V gene, clone size, CDR3 protein. A clone size is listed for some rows: how often the clone was seen (once, few, many), or a class if it is expanded.

>TRBV12-3/TRBV12-4|.
CASSFGGTGLSGELFF
>TRBV5-1|many
CASSLGGQDNEQFF
>TRBV2|many
CASSHLPGLSASGQYF
>TRBV4-1|many
CASSQTGVADTQYF
>TRBV5-1|many
CASSLDGQGYGYTF
>TRBV7-9|.
CASVEQRGYEQYF
>TRBV5-1|many
CASSFPRADEQYF
>TRBV20-1|few
CSARVGGGGYYEQYF
>TRBV4-2|.
CAISLDITDTQYF
>TRBV15|many
CATGTGESLNEQFF
>TRBV5-1|many
CASSLDRGRPEAFF